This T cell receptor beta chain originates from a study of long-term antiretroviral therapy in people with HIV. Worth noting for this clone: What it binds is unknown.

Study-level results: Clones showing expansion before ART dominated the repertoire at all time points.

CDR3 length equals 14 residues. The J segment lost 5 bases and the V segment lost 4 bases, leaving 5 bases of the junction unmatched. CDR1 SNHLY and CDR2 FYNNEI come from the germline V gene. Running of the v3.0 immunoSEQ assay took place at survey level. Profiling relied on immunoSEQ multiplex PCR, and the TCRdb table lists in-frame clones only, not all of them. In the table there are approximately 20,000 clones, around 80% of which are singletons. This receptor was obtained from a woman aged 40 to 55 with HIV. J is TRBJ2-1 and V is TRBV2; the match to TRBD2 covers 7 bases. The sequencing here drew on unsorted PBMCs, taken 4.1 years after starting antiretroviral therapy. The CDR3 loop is CASSGGGYDNEQFF. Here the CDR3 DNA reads TGTGCCAGCAGTGGGGGGGGATACGACAATGAGCAGTTCTTC.